Sequencing of this TCR beta chain was carried out in a study of regulatory T cells in long-lasting Graves disease. General study results and limits: Whereas about a thousand public clonotypes were shared by new patients, persistent patients shared more, at roughly 3,000.

Construction of TCR beta libraries relied on iRepertoire HTBI primers and on Arm-PCR targeting CDR3 regions. A single record per CDR3 protein comes from TCRdb applying MiXCR to the multiplex PCR reads. The sample holds 700,000 or so distinct CDR3 sequences, about 30% seen once. Concerning this clonotype itself: As yet, its antigen is unknown.

J lost 5 bases, V lost 5 bases, and 13 bases had no gene match. This CDR3 is built from 17 residues. CDR1 is MNHNS, CDR2 SASEGT, per germline. Time point in this sample: persistent/refractory GD, antithyroid drugs over 5 years with positive TRAb. From PBMCs, RNA was extracted and then used to make the TCR library. Specimen: peripheral blood mononuclear cells (PBMCs), collected when the disease was refractory, from a patient treated with antithyroid drugs. This sequence was found in a female donor with Graves disease. J is TRBJ1-4 and V is TRBV6-1; 8 bases fit TRBD1. The CDR3 bases are TGTGCCAGCAGTCCCGGGCTCCCGGACAGGGAAAATGAAAAACTGTTTTTT. Protein product: CASSPGLPDRENEKLFF.